Following are 5 T cell receptor beta chains from one sample sequenced in a study of blood T cells in healthy people across ages. Together with a sample-barcoded 5' primer, a J-beta primer mix was included in a second PCR lasting about 7 to 12 cycles. TCRdb itself ran the 5' RACE reads through MiXCR, one entry per CDR3 protein. The sample consists of some 1.5 million distinct CDR3 sequences, 28% of them appearing once. Sequencing was carried out using blood. These receptors all come from a woman between 25 and 40 years old in good health.

The chain links TRBV5-1 to TRBJ1-1, with a possible D match to TRBD1 (5 bases). This CDR3 is built from 16 residues. V was trimmed by 4 bases and J by 0 bases, leaving 16 bases between them. From germline, CDR1 is SGHRS and CDR2 YFSETQ. CDR3 in amino acids: CASSGQGIRMNTEAFF. In DNA, the CDR3 is TGCGCCAGCAGCGGGCAGGGTATAAGGATGAACACTGAAGCTTTCTTT.

This clonotype occurred once. One base away lies a much larger clone, so this may be a sequencing read error. The CDR3 DNA sequence: TGCGCCAGCAGCCTGGGGGATTACTCCTGCGAGCAGTACTTC. Protein product: CASSLGDYSCEQYF. The V and J genes are TRBV5-1 and TRBJ2-7; D assignment may be TRBD1 or TRBD2 (5 bases each). This CDR3 contains 14 residues. Germline V gives CDR1 SGHRS, CDR2 YFSETQ.

The genes are TRBV5-1 and TRBJ2-5, with 7 nucleotides matching TRBD2. This CDR3 spans 16 amino acids. Germline V CDR1 and CDR2: SGHRS, YFSETQ. Unmatched junction bases numbered 12, after V lost 6 bases and J lost 1 base. The DNA for the CDR3 is TGCGCCAGCACCTTAACATGGTCTAGCGGCCAAGAGACCCAGTACTTC. Residues: CASTLTWSSGQETQYF.

V and J are TRBV6-5 and TRBJ1-6; 10 bases are shared with TRBD1. Trimming at V came to 6 bases and at J to 10 bases, leaving 6 bases not matched to a gene. The CDR3 consists of 14 residues. Germline values: CDR1 MNHEY, CDR2 SVGAGI. The CDR3 is CASSPTGGKSPLHF. The DNA for the CDR3 is TGTGCCAGCAGCCCGACAGGGGGCAAATCACCCCTCCACTTT.

Comments on this clonotype: A much larger clonotype is one base distant, so this may be a read error. This chain uses TRBV29-1 with TRBJ2-1; no reliable D call. The germline CDR1 and CDR2 sequences are SQVTM and ANQGSEA. The CDR3 runs 14 residues. V lost 4 bases and J lost 3, with 13 bases in between. The CDR3 reads CSVGSVEGYNEQFF. The CDR3 DNA follows: TGCAGCGTTGGGTCTGTCGAAGGCTACAATGAGCAGTTCTTC.